This T cell receptor (beta chain) appears in the sequencing data of a study of a mutant IDH1 vaccine in newly diagnosed glioma. Whole-study context: The study gave patients eight vaccinations in weeks 1, 3, 5, 7, 11, 15, 19, 23. Of treated patients, roughly 62% were men and 37.5% women, averaging around 40 years. Patients got radiotherapy, temozolomide, or both beforehand, and most got both.

About this clone: No antigen is known for it.

This CDR3 has 15 amino acids. Trimming took off 3 bases at V and 5 bases at J, with 13 bases between the two ends. Germline loops: CDR1 LNHDA, CDR2 SQIVND (reference sequence). Using immunoSEQ multiplex PCR, the repertoire was profiled, and TCRdb retains in-frame clones only, with some absent. The sample records over 55,000 clones, roughly 90% being singletons. Time point noted: week 11, during vaccination. Vaccinated patients received 300 ug of mutant IDH1 20-mer peptide per dose, with topical imiquimod. The input for sequencing was PBMCs, taken from a glioma patient whose treatment included an IDH1 peptide vaccine. V is TRBV19 and J is TRBJ2-2; perhaps TRBD2 as D (6 bases). The sequence was obtained from a middle-aged man with glioma. CDR3 amino acids: CASSIIVEGTGELFF. CDR3 nucleotides: TGTGCCAGTAGTATCATAGTGGAGGGGACCGGGGAGCTGTTTTTT.